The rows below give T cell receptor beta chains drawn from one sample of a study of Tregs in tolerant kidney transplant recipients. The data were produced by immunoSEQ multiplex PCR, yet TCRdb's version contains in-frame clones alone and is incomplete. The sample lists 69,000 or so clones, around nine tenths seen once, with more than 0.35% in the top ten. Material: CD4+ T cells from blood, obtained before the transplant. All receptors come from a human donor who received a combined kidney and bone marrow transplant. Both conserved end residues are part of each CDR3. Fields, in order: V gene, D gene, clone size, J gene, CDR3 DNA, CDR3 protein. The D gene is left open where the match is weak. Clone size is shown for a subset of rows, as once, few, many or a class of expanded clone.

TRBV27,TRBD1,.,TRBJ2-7,TGTGCCAGCAGGCGACAGGGGCCTGGCTACGAGCAGTACTTC,CASRRQGPGYEQYF
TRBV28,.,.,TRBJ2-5,TGTGCCAGCAACCCTTACTCTAGAAACCAAGAGACCCAGTACTTC,CASNPYSRNQETQYF
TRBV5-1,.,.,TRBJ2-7,TGCGCCAGCAGCGCCGGGGTGAGGGCGGGCGAGCAGTACTTC,CASSAGVRAGEQYF
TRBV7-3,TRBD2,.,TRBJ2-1,TGTGCCAGCAGCTTAATAGCTAGCGGGTACAATGAGCAGTTCTTC,CASSLIASGYNEQFF
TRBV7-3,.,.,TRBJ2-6,TGTGCCAGCAGCTTTTTCACTGGGGCCAACGTCCTGACTTTC,CASSFFTGANVLTF
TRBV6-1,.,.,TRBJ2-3,TGTGCCAGCAGCGAATACAGGGAGACTACGCAGTATTTT,CASSEYRETTQYF
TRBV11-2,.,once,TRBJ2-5,TGTGCCAGCAGCTTACTGCAGGCAGAGACCCAGTACTTC,CASSLLQAETQYF
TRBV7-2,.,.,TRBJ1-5,TGTGCCAGCAGCTTAGCGAGGGGGGGCCAGCCCCAGCATTTT,CASSLARGGQPQHF
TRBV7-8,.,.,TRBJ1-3,TGTGCCAGCAGCATCAAAGGGGCTGGAAACACCATATATTTT,CASSIKGAGNTIYF
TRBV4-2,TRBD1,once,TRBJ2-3,TGTGCCAGCAGCCGCAGACAGGGACCCACAGATACGCAGTATTTT,CASSRRQGPTDTQYF
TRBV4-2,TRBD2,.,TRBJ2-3,TGTGCCAGCAGCCATCAGCGGGAGTACGCAGATACGCAGTATTTT,CASSHQREYADTQYF
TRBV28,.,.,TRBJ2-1,TGTGCCAGCAGGGCAGGTCGGAACAATGAGCAGTTCTTC,CASRAGRNNEQFF
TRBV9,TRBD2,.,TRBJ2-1,TGTGCCAGCAGCACCCGACTAGCGGGAGAGGGCAATGAGCAGTTCTTC,CASSTRLAGEGNEQFF
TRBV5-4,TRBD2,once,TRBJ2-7,TGTGCCAGCAGCCCCCGGGGGCGGGAGGCGACCTACGAGCAGTACTTC,CASSPRGREATYEQYF
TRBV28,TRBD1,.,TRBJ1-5,TGTGCCAGCAGTTCCGGGACAGGGGGCGGTCAGCCCCAGCATTTT,CASSSGTGGGQPQHF
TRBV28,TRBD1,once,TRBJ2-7,TGTGCCAGCAGGACAGGGGGAATAACCTACGAGCAGTACTTC,CASRTGGITYEQYF
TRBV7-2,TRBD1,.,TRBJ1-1,TGTGCCAGCAGCTTAGTAGGGGTGACTGGGACAGTAGGTACTGAAGCTTTCTTT,CASSLVGVTGTVGTEAFF
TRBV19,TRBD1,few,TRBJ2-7,TGTGCCAGTAGGAGGGACAGGGGGAACTACGAGCAGTACTTC,CASRRDRGNYEQYF
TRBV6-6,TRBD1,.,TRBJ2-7,TGTGCCAGCAGTTTGACAGGGGGTTCCTACGAGCAGTACTTC,CASSLTGGSYEQYF
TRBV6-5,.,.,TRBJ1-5,TGTGCCAGCAGGCTCGCAGGGGTAAATCAGCCCCAGCATTTT,CASRLAGVNQPQHF
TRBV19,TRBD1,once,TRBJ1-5,TGTGCCAGTATCCGGGACAGGGGGGAACCCCAGCATTTT,CASIRDRGEPQHF
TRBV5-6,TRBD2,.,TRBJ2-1,TGTGCCAGCAGCCCCCTGGGGGGCGGGGGGCATGGTGAGCAGTTCTTC,CASSPLGGGGHGEQFF
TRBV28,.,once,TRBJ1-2,TGTGCCAGCAGTTCCGGGGGGACGTCCTATGGCTACACCTTC,CASSSGGTSYGYTF
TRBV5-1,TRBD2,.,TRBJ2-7,TGCGCCAGCAGTAAGCTAGCGGGAGGGCCTTGGGAGCAGTACTTC,CASSKLAGGPWEQYF
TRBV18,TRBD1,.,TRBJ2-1,TGTGCCAGCTCATTTTTTAGGCGGCAACAGGGGAACGATGAGCAGTTCTTC,CASSFFRRQQGNDEQFF
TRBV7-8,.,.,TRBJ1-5,TGTGCCAGCAGCTTAGTGGACAGCGATCAGCCCCAGCATTTT,CASSLVDSDQPQHF
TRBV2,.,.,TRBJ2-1,TGCGGAGGGGGGGCTACAATGAGGCGGCAGTTCTTC,CGGGATMRRQFF
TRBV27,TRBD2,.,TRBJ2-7,TGTGCCAGCAGTTCCTACGGGACTAGCGGGAGTAGGTCCTACGAGCAGTACTTC,CASSSYGTSGSRSYEQYF
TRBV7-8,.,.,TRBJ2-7,TGTGCCAGCAGCTTGGAGGGGATCGCCGCATCGTCCTACGAGCAGTACTTC,CASSLEGIAASSYEQYF
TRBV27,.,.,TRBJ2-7,TGTGCCAGCAGTCCCGGGGGGCAGCTTACCTACGAGCAGTACTTC,CASSPGGQLTYEQYF
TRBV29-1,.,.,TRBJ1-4,TGCAGCGCCCAGGGAGGGGATGAAAAACTGTTTTTT,CSAQGGDEKLFF
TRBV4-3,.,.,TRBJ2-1,TGCGCCAGCAGCCAAGATCTTGGGAGGGAGCAGTTCTTC,CASSQDLGREQFF
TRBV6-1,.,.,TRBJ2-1,TGTGCCAGCAGTGAAGTGGGCGGAGGGCCTCAGTTCTTC,CASSEVGGGPQFF
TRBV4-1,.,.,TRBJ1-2,TGCGCCAGCAGCCGGGAACAGGGAAATTATGGCTACACCTTC,CASSREQGNYGYTF
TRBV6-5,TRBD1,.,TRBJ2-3,TGTGCCAGCGGCAGGGGGACGTCAGATACGCAGTATTTT,CASGRGTSDTQYF
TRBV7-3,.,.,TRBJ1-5,TGTGCCAGCAGCTTAATTGGGGCTGGGCCAACCGATAGCAATCAGCCCCAGCATTTT,CASSLIGAGPTDSNQPQHF
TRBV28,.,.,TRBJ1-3,TGTGCCAGCAGCCGACAGCCTCCTAGCTCTGGAAACACCATATATTTT,CASSRQPPSSGNTIYF
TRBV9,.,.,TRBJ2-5,TGTGCCAGCACCCCAAGGGGATTCGGAGAGACCCAGTACTTC,CASTPRGFGETQYF
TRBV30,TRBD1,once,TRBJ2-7,TGTGCCGGGGGGACAGGGAGCTCCTACGAGCAGTACTTC,CAGGTGSSYEQYF
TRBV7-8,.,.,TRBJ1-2,TGTGCCAGCAGCTTAGGGGGAACAGGAATCCGTTGGGGAGGCTACACCTTC,CASSLGGTGIRWGGYTF
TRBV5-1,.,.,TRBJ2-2,TGCGCCAGCAGCTCCGGGGGTCCCACCGGGGAGCTGTTTTTT,CASSSGGPTGELFF
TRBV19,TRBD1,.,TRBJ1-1,TGTGCCAGTAGTGAATTACCGGGACAGGGCTCTGAAGCTTTCTTT,CASSELPGQGSEAFF
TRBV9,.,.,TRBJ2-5,TGTGCCAGCAGCGTAGAACTAGGACTACAAGAGACCCAGTACTTC,CASSVELGLQETQYF
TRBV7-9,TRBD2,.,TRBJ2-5,TGTGCCAGCAGCTTAAGTACGGCGGGGGCCCAGTACTTC,CASSLSTAGAQYF
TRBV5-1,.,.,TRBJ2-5,TGCGCCAGCAGCTTGGCCCAGGGGAGTGCAGAGACCCAGTACTTC,CASSLAQGSAETQYF
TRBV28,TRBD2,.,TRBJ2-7,TGTGCCAGCAGTTTATGGAGACTAGCGGGGAAATCTTACGAGCAGTACTTC,CASSLWRLAGKSYEQYF